A single sample is the source of the 27 T cell receptor beta chains below, sequenced in a study of T cell responses to AZD1222 COVID-19 vaccine (dated by TCRdb to about 2021). The time point label for this specimen denotes: baseline before first vaccination. Libraries were constructed by the immunoSEQ multiplex PCR assay. Not all clones reach the TCRdb copy of this immuneACCESS table, which keeps in-frame sequences only. Checked studies attribute under half of the gap to unresolved V genes and leave the rest unexplained. Here the sample has 150,000 to 200,000 clones; around 92% occur a single time. About 9.4% of the sample rests with the top ten. The specimen comprised peripheral blood, sampled on day 0 of AZD1222 vaccination. Every receptor here comes from an adult in good health.

The rearrangement uses TRBV11-2 and TRBJ2-7, with D uncertain. Germline V gene sequence: CDR1 SGHAT, CDR2 FQNNGV. V was pared by 1 base and J by 3 bases, with 10 bases between. CDR3 size: 14 residues. The CDR3 sequence is CASSLGQLSYEQYF. CDR3 nucleotide sequence: TGTGCCAGCAGCTTAGGGCAGCTAAGCTACGAGCAGTACTTC.

This sequence joins TRBV25-1 and TRBJ2-3; the D gene could be TRBD1 or TRBD2 (5 bases each). The germline V and J ends were trimmed by 4 bases and 4 bases, with 18 bases remaining between them. The germline V gene has CDR1 MGHDK and CDR2 SYGVNS. The CDR3 runs to 16 residues. CDR3 residues: CASSGRGSRGADTQYF. In nucleotides, the CDR3 is TGTGCCAGCAGTGGTCGGGGATCCAGAGGGGCAGATACGCAGTATTTT.

The chain carries TRBV4-1 and TRBJ1-2; possibly TRBD1 for D (6 bases). The CDR3 totals 14 residues. In germline, CDR1 is MGHRA, CDR2 YSYEKL. The V and J ends lost 1 base and 3 bases respectively, with 9 bases between them. CDR3 DNA sequence: TGCGCCAGCAGCCAAGTCAGGGGAGACTATGGCTACACCTTC. It is translated as CASSQVRGDYGYTF.

A single count supports this clone. The chain couples TRBV19 to TRBJ2-6; TRBD2 might be the D (5 bases). Looked up from germline, CDR1 is LNHDA and CDR2 is SQIVND (reference sequence). Trimming cost V 3 bases and J 0 bases, with 6 bases left between them. The CDR3 loop spans 15 amino acids. DNA for the CDR3: TGTGCCAGTAGTATGGGGAGCTCTGGGGCCAACGTCCTGACTTTC. Residues: CASSMGSSGANVLTF.

The chain couples TRBV29-1 to TRBJ2-1; the D call may be TRBD1 or TRBD2 (6 bases each). V was shortened by 6 bases and J by 6 bases, with 24 bases between the two germline ends. CDR1 is SQVTM and CDR2 is ANQGSEA in the germline V gene. The CDR3 has 16 amino acids. The CDR3 region has the DNA TGCAGCGTGGATCAGGAGGGGGTTTGGGTCGCCAATGAGCAGTTCTTC. Its protein is CSVDQEGVWVANEQFF.

The chain is built from TRBV9 and TRBJ2-2; tentative D call: TRBD2 (6 bases). The V gene's germline CDR1 is SGDLS and CDR2 YYNGEE. The ends were cut back, 0 bases at V and 2 bases at J, with 11 bases in the middle. This CDR3 region has 16 residues. CDR3 sequence reads: CASSVGGSGNTGELFF. The CDR3 bases are TGTGCCAGCAGCGTAGGGGGTAGCGGAAACACCGGGGAGCTGTTTTTT.

The chain has TRBV10-3 and TRBJ1-1, with a weak D call TRBD1 (5 bases). The CDR3 has 14 residues. Germline V gene sequence: CDR1 ENHRY, CDR2 SYGVKD. Trimming took 2 bases from V and 7 from J, leaving 14 bases between them. CDR3 amino acids: CAISEGRGRNEAFF. The CDR3, as DNA: TGTGCCATCAGTGAGGGAAGGGGTCGGAATGAAGCTTTCTTT.

This clone was observed a single time. V is TRBV4-1 and J is TRBJ2-1; D not certain. This CDR3 has 15 amino acids. V shed 1 base and J shed 10 bases, with 17 bases lying between them. Germline CDR1 reads MGHRA; CDR2 reads YSYEKL. The DNA of the CDR3 is TGCGCCAGCAGCCAAGTCACCCGACTGAGCCAGGAGCAGTTCTTC. It is translated as CASSQVTRLSQEQFF.

The J gene is TRBJ2-1, the V gene TRBV19; D gene uncertain. V gave up 7 bases and J gave up 0 bases, with 7 bases separating them. The CDR3 is made up of 13 amino acids. Germline loops: CDR1 LNHDA, CDR2 SQIVND (reference sequence). The CDR3 reads CASKDLSYNEQFF. CDR3 sequence (DNA): TGTGCCAGTAAGGACCTCTCCTACAATGAGCAGTTCTTC.

This clone was observed a single time. The chain employs TRBV21-1 and TRBJ2-4; TRBD2, the D gene given by the table, was not confirmed from the DNA. TRBV21-1 is given as a pseudogene. This CDR3 is 17 amino acids long. CDR3 region: CASSTVALLTAKNIQYF. The CDR3 DNA reads TGTGCCAGCAGCACCGTAGCTCTACTAACCGCCAAAAACATTCAGTACTTC.

The rearrangement joins TRBV7-8 to TRBJ2-7, with TRBD2 as a possible D gene (6 bases). Trimming stripped 5 bases from V and 3 bases from J, with 14 bases between. Per the germline V gene, CDR1 is SGHVS and CDR2 is FQNEAQ. The CDR3 is 14 residues long. CDR3 region: CASSPGSRVYEQYF. The DNA for the CDR3 is TGTGCCAGCAGCCCCGGGAGCCGTGTCTACGAGCAGTACTTC.

The chain links TRBV10-3 to TRBJ2-2; 9 nucleotides agree with TRBD1. Germline V gives CDR1 ENHRY, CDR2 SYGVKD. The CDR3 extends over 13 amino acids. CDR3 coding DNA: TGTGGGGCGGGACAGGGGAACACCGGGGAGCTGTTTTTT. This gives the protein CGAGQGNTGELFF.

This chain connects TRBV4-2 to TRBJ1-2; TRBD1 agrees at 10 bases. The CDR3 runs to 16 residues. V was pared by 1 base and J by 0 bases, with 2 bases of the junction left unmatched. Germline V CDR1 and CDR2: LGHNA, YNFKEQ. CDR3 coding DNA: TGTGCCAGCAGCCAAGGAGGACAGGGGGCTAACTATGGCTACACCTTC. It yields the protein CASSQGGQGANYGYTF.

The chain employs TRBV28 and TRBJ1-2, with D possibly being TRBD1 (6 bases). This CDR3 contains 16 residues. CDR1 and CDR2 from the germline V gene are MDHEN and SYDVKM. V was trimmed by 5 bases and J by 3 bases, leaving 19 bases between them. CDR3 in amino acids: CASSLGGQGKDYGYTF. In DNA, the CDR3 is TGTGCCAGCAGTCTTGGGGGACAAGGGAAGGACTATGGCTACACCTTC.

This chain connects TRBV9 to TRBJ1-2, with TRBD1 matching 8 bases. Germline CDR1 SGDLS, CDR2 YYNGEE. Germline trimming cut 2 bases from V and 1 base from J; bases unmatched to any gene: 7. The CDR3 length is 16 residues. Here the CDR3 reads CASSVPQGGLNYGYTF. The CDR3 DNA reads as TGTGCCAGCAGCGTCCCACAGGGGGGACTTAACTATGGCTACACCTTC.

This rearrangement joins TRBV7-2 to TRBJ1-2; 10 bases are a match to TRBD1. The CDR3 is made up of 14 amino acids. CDR1 is SGHTA, CDR2 FQGNSA, per germline. V shed 4 bases, J shed 7 bases, and the junction held 6 bases outside the gene matches. CDR3 loop: CASSYTGQGSGYTF. The CDR3 bases are TGTGCCAGCAGCTACACGGGACAGGGGTCTGGCTACACCTTC.

The table lists this clone with a count of one. The genes are TRBV3-1 (or the pseudogene TRBV3-2) and TRBJ2-1; 9 bases match TRBD2. This CDR3 is 16 amino acids long. Trimming at V came to 3 bases and at J to 4 bases, leaving 7 bases not matched to a gene. CDR1 and CDR2 from the germline V gene are LGHDT and YNNKEL (reference sequence). The CDR3 loop is CASSQPAGGFYNEQFF. The DNA for the CDR3 is TGTGCCAGCAGCCAGCCAGCGGGGGGCTTTTACAATGAGCAGTTCTTC.

The chain employs TRBV20-1 and TRBJ2-7; D uncertain. The CDR3 runs 10 residues. CDR1 is DFQATT and CDR2 is SNEGSKA in the germline V gene (reference sequence). In DNA, the CDR3 is TGCAGTGCCGGCGAGGTTGAGCAGCACGTC. Translation gives CSAGEVEQHV.

J is TRBJ1-1 and V is TRBV12-3 or TRBV12-4; 7 bases agree with TRBD1. Trimming cost V 7 bases and J 3 bases; bases outside gene matches: 2. The CDR3 runs to 12 residues. CDR3 DNA sequence: TGTGCCAGCAAGGGGGCTCACACTGAAGCTTTCTTT. This sequence encodes CASKGAHTEAFF.

The rearrangement uses TRBV5-4 and TRBJ2-5; TRBD1 aligns across 10 bases. J was trimmed by 1 base and V by 4 bases; bases with no gene match: 4. This CDR3 comprises 15 residues. Germline V gene sequence: CDR1 SGHNT, CDR2 YYREEE (reference sequence). CDR3 loop: CASSLRDRGQETQYF. The CDR3 region has the DNA TGTGCCAGCAGCCTCCGGGACAGGGGCCAAGAGACCCAGTACTTC.

V and J are TRBV19 and TRBJ2-1; D unclear. The germline V gene encodes CDR1 LNHDA and CDR2 SQIVND (reference sequence). The CDR3 length is 11 residues. V dropped 5 bases and J dropped 7 bases, with 6 bases sitting between them. The DNA of the CDR3 is TGTGCCAGTAGTGATAAGAATGAGCAGTTCTTC. Protein sequence: CASSDKNEQFF.

This chain links TRBV2 with TRBJ1-2; unclear D gene. Trimming stripped 4 bases from V and 6 bases from J, with 9 bases between. The CDR3 spans 12 residues. Germline V gene data show CDR1 as SNHLY and CDR2 as FYNNEI. The CDR3 coding sequence is TGTGCCAGCAGTGTGGTGGGGAATGGCTACACCTTC. Protein: CASSVVGNGYTF.

J is TRBJ1-1 and V is TRBV19; 7 positions match TRBD1. Germline CDR1 reads LNHDA; CDR2 reads SQIVND (reference sequence). V shed 8 bases, J shed 3 bases, and the junction held 3 bases outside the gene matches. The CDR3 length is 12 residues. Here the CDR3 reads CASEGQYTEAFF. In DNA, the CDR3 is TGTGCCAGTGAGGGACAGTACACTGAAGCTTTCTTT.

This clone was observed once. The chain recombines TRBV3-1 (or the pseudogene TRBV3-2) with TRBJ1-2; the D is unclear. CDR1 and CDR2 from the germline V gene are LGHDT and YNNKEL (reference sequence). CDR3 size: 12 residues. The V and J ends lost 3 bases and 8 bases respectively, with 10 bases between them. The CDR3 DNA follows: TGTGCCAGCAGCCAGGGTTCGTGGGGCTACACCTTC. It yields the protein CASSQGSWGYTF.

The chain links TRBV30 to TRBJ2-3; TRBD2 might be the D (5 bases). The CDR3 is made up of 14 amino acids. Per the germline V gene, CDR1 is GTSNPN and CDR2 is SVGIG (reference sequence). V gave up 5 bases and J gave up 3 bases, with 15 bases separating them. The CDR3 DNA reads TGTGCCTGGTCCTGGGGATCGGGGACAGATACGCAGTATTTT. Its protein product is CAWSWGSGTDTQYF. Complete variable domain (other parts from reference TRBV30 and TRBJ2-3): SQTIHQWPATLVQPVGSPLSLECTVEGTSNPNLYWYRQAAGRGLQLLFYSVGIGQISSEVPQNLSASRPQDRQFILSSKKLLLSDSGFYLCAWSWGSGTDTQYFGPGTRLTVL.

The gene calls are TRBV6-5 and TRBJ1-3; no definite D call. Germline V gives CDR1 MNHEY, CDR2 SVGAGI. V was pared by 2 bases and J by 4 bases, with 9 bases between. The CDR3 length is 14 residues. The CDR3, as DNA: TGTGCCAGCAGTTACATGGGCCTCGGAAACACCATATATTTT. Its translation is CASSYMGLGNTIYF.

The rearrangement links TRBV28 to TRBJ1-2; D perhaps matches TRBD1 (5 bases). Germline loops: CDR1 MDHEN, CDR2 SYDVKM. V was shortened by 3 bases and J by 5 bases, with 13 bases between the two germline ends. The CDR3 runs to 14 residues. The CDR3 DNA reads as TGTGCCAGCAGTTTCCCAGGGTGGGGGTATGGCTACACCTTC. This sequence encodes CASSFPGWGYGYTF.